This TCR beta chain was obtained from a study of PD-1 blockade in mismatch repair-deficient tumors. Across the study: Enrolled about 2012-2016, patients had progressing, pretreated mismatch repair-deficient cancers of about a dozen types.

Clones were read by immunoSEQ multiplex PCR, and TCRdb kept only the in-frame ones, dropping some. The repertoire includes some 120,000 clones, about 90% of them detected once, and approximately 12% sits in the top ten. This CDR3 is 15 amino acids long. CDR1 is SGHNT, CDR2 YENEEA, per germline. V lost 5 bases and J 5 bases, leaving 15 bases between the germline ends. PCR or immunohistochemistry showed mismatch repair deficiency in every enrolled patient. The chain carries TRBV11-3 and TRBJ1-4; D is ambiguous. Source: peripheral blood, taken 72 weeks after starting pembrolizumab. The clonotype was recovered from an adult with mismatch repair-deficient cancer. The CDR3 sequence is CASSPRHQRNEKLFF. DNA for the CDR3: TGTGCCAGCAGCCCAAGACACCAACGGAATGAAAAACTGTTTTTT. Variable domain in full (rest from reference TRBV11-3 and TRBJ1-4): EAGVVQSPRYKIIEKKQPVAFWCNPISGHNTLYWYLQNLGQGPELLIRYENEEAVDDSQLPKDRFSAERLKGVDSTLKIQPAELGDSAVYLCASSPRHQRNEKLFFGSGTQLSVL.